The rows below give T cell receptor beta chains drawn from one sample of a study of CD8 T cells in ankylosing spondylitis. TCRdb re-analysed the 5' RACE reads in MiXCR, keeping a single row per CDR3 protein. Counted here are about 96,000 distinct CDR3 sequences, around 30% occurring once; the ten biggest clones make up around 56%. Sequencing was carried out using blood, either unsorted or a sorted T cell fraction (not recorded which). These receptor sequences come from a male donor with ankylosing spondylitis or in good health (not recorded which). Each CDR3 is given with its conserved first and last residue. Size is stated for part of the rows, as once, few or many counts, or as a class when the clone is expanded.

TRBV20-1	16	TRBJ1-2	many	CSARVSPSSRPLAGTF
TRBV12-3/TRBV12-4	15	TRBJ1-5	NA	CASSLFRGAGQPQHF
TRBV10-3	12	TRBJ2-1	NA	CAISDRDNEQFF
TRBV20-1	15	TRBJ2-2	few	CSASGLIANTGELFF
TRBV24-1	11	TRBJ2-1	NA	CATSDPLGWFF
TRBV5-5	12	TRBJ2-5	NA	CASVDRAETQYF
TRBV7-9	10	TRBJ2-1	NA	CASSWGEQFF
TRBV27	14	TRBJ1-2	few	CASSFSRDIYGYTF
TRBV20-1	14	TRBJ1-2	NA	CSATYRQELCGYTF
TRBV20-1	16	TRBJ2-3	few	CSAPEDGTSQTDTQYF
TRBV29-1	12	TRBJ2-5	NA	CSVSESAETQYF
TRBV19	13	TRBJ1-1	NA	CASGLHLNTEAFF
TRBV12-3/TRBV12-4	13	TRBJ2-7	many	CASSPSLDHEQYF
TRBV5-1	16	TRBJ1-5	few	CASRPTNRGGDQPQHF
TRBV5-1	16	TRBJ1-1	once	CAGSLGGGTFNTEAFF
TRBV28	14	TRBJ1-5	NA	CASRGGLRNQPQHF
TRBV20-1	23	TRBJ1-2	NA	CSARRHKATNYGRFMGTNYGYTF
TRBV28	20	TRBJ2-3	many	CASSFFSGQRQIPSTDTQYF
TRBV20-1	13	TRBJ1-1	few	CSAERQGKGEAFF
TRBV24-1	15	TRBJ2-5	NA	CATSDPRDSEETQYF
TRBV6-5	14	TRBJ1-1	NA	CASSYSLQNTEAFF
TRBV20-1	12	TRBJ1-2	NA	CSARDPGSGYTF
TRBV28	16	TRBJ2-7	NA	CASSYYGQGVGYEQYF
TRBV4-1	20	TRBJ2-1	NA	CASSQDRGIRNFQKTNEQFF
TRBV20-1	12	TRBJ2-7	NA	CSVSSATYEQYF
TRBV5-1	16	TRBJ1-6	few	CASSLDGRTGFSPLHF
TRBV7-9	17	TRBJ1-2	NA	CASSVTSAAQANYGYTF
TRBV7-9	14	TRBJ1-4	few	CASSLRTNGEKLFF
TRBV7-6	13	TRBJ1-5	NA	CASSPWSNQPQHF
TRBV27	13	TRBJ2-5	few	CASSLNIQETQYF
TRBV7-3	13	TRBJ1-2	many	CASSPGAEGGYTF
TRBV20-1	9	TRBJ2-3	NA	CRAAGTQYF
TRBV4-2	16	TRBJ2-5	NA	CASSQGALADQETQYF
TRBV5-1	14	TRBJ1-2	many	CASSVTGQLDGYTF
TRBV13	14	TRBJ2-2	few	CASSIEAVAGELFF
TRBV6-4	14	TRBJ2-2	NA	CASSPGQDTGELFF
TRBV7-3	14	TRBJ2-5	NA	CASSLRPSVETQYF
TRBV29-1	13	TRBJ2-1	few	CSGGTGLGNEQFF
TRBV5-1	15	TRBJ1-2	NA	CASSLRGQGTYGYTF
TRBV10-3	17	TRBJ2-1	NA	CATSMGSGSTGYNEQFF
TRBV9	19	TRBJ1-6	NA	CASSAEGRPGQGIGAPLHF
TRBV6-1	13	TRBJ2-7	many	CASSRDQTYEQYF
TRBV5-1	17	TRBJ2-3	many	CASSLIQRESSTDTQYF
TRBV5-1	14	TRBJ1-5	NA	CASSLDASSPPQHF
TRBV6-5	15	TRBJ1-2	NA	CASSYSDSPSYGYTF
TRBV12-3/TRBV12-4	16	TRBJ2-5	NA	CASSSKLAGGQETQYF
TRBV27	18	TRBJ2-3	few	CASSLTLAGGTSTDTQYF
TRBV2	15	TRBJ2-3	NA	CASSEDTGVTDTQYF
TRBV29-1	13	TRBJ2-1	many	CSVEKWQDNEQFF
TRBV7-6	15	TRBJ2-2	few	CASSSRSENTGELFF
TRBV3-1	12	TRBJ2-5	few	CASSQVRDYQYF
TRBV7-6	15	TRBJ2-7	NA	CASSLSGTDYEGQYF
TRBV5-1	16	TRBJ2-1	few	CASSFGGGGGHNEQFF
TRBV27	16	TRBJ2-2	once	CASSDYPGTGTGELFF